The following is a T cell receptor beta chain sequence with its context. The sample holds a few counts of this clone. Its antigen has not been determined. No much larger clone exists at a distance of one base, and base qualities are not known. The trim is 6 bases for V and 3 bases for J, with a gap of 8 bases between the germline ends. Taken from cysteine to phenylalanine, the CDR3 has 11 residues. Only the CDR3 DNA stays, 33 bases, in frame from base 1. CDR1 and CDR2 are drawn from the germline V gene (reference sequence): DFQATT, SNEGSKA. The sample is drawn from a study of beta chain features in type 1 diabetes (dated by TCRdb to 2016 to 2018). About the investigation overall: Mean age, gender distribution, total cell number and subset yield were not different between patients and healthy donors. Regulatory and stem cell-like memory subsets were isolated from only 8 patients and about eight healthy donors, whereas naive and central memory subsets came from all 30 or so donors. A total of 107,917,701 sorted cells were examined across all samples, and the number of cells per subset was strongly correlated with RNA yield. In the study, recently diagnosed type 1 diabetes patients and matched healthy donors were compared on the TCRB repertoires of their sorted circulating CD4+ T cell subsets.

All of the isolated RNA was reverse transcribed with the High Capacity cDNA Reverse Transcription Kit, so expressed TCRB transcripts were sequenced. Naive, central memory and regulatory T cell samples underwent deep immunoSEQ sequencing, averaging around 4 million total reads per sample. After sorted cells were lysed in RLT buffer, RNA was extracted with DNase-treated RNeasy Micro or Mini kits, with the choice depending on cell number. Each cell subset was processed separately to prevent cross-contamination, with patient and healthy donor samples processed together. The immunoSEQ multiplex PCR was used to amplify TCRB sequences from cDNA, yielding 87-bp fragments that span the CDR3 region. Sequencing of the amplicons was done on the Illumina HiSeq platform. Turning to the authors' computational methods: PCR bias was corrected computationally using synthetic template baselines, and reads within Hamming distance 2 were collapsed, with unmergeable singletons discarded. Reads were aligned against IMGT so that V, D and J genes, CDR3 length and insertions or deletions at six rearrangement sites could be assigned. Clonotype counts were normalized to sorted cell number within each subset before computing true diversity and Gini coefficients with the tcR R package. Repertoire sharing was quantified using the overlap coefficient calculated on TCRB nucleotide sequences. Held by TCRdb, this immuneACCESS table contains in-frame sequences only and omits some clones. Under half of the omission traces to an unresolved V gene where checked; the cause of the rest is unknown. The DNA was the basis for D and trimming; V, J and clone size are from that table. The sample data list 100,000 to 150,000 clones, and 17% of these were observed just once. Of the sample, approximately 2.5% falls within the top ten clones.

A single peripheral blood draw of about 116 mL on average was collected from each donor into heparinised tubes. A BD FACSAria II was used to sort naive, central memory, regulatory and stem cell-like memory CD4+ T cells with a panel that included CD45RO, CCR7, CD25, CD127, CD95 and CD27. A purity above 95% was achieved for all sorted populations. PBMCs were isolated immediately by Lymphoprep density gradient centrifugation and stained directly without culture. So that batch effects would be minimized, each experiment stained and sorted samples in pairs, pairing one healthy donor with one patient. The research as a whole found: At VDJ recombination sites, patients with type 1 diabetes made fewer insertions and deleted more nucleotides, a pattern implying thymic rearrangement abnormalities. Type 1 diabetes patients showed a moderate but significant shortening of TCRB CDR3 length in all four CD4+ subsets. Because cDNA was sequenced instead of genomic DNA, activated cells with high expression could be over-represented, although the groups did not differ in activation or CD3 levels. PCR might favor shorter templates, but patient and control samples were amplified and corrected together, so any skew would affect both groups equally. Naive, central memory and regulatory TCRB repertoires appeared to be more similar among patients than among healthy donors. Because small numbers of individuals were included in the HLA sub-analyses, any influence of HLA type on TCRB rearrangement was left unresolved.

The chain joins TRBV20-1 to TRBJ1-2, with the D gene call left open. The sample comprised central memory CD4+ T cells from blood. This receptor was taken from a man in his late teens or twenties with type 1 diabetes. Here is the DNA: TGCAGTGCGGTCACAGACTATGGCTACACCTTC. It translates as CSAVTDYGYTF.